This record looks at one T cell receptor (beta chain) sequence and its context. Its antigen remains unknown. This entry belongs to a study of blood T cells in healthy people across ages. A sample-barcoded 5' primer and a J-beta primer mix were used in a second PCR of about 7 to 12 cycles. TCRdb re-analysed the 5' RACE reads in MiXCR, keeping a single row per CDR3 protein. The sample has 750,000 to 950,000 distinct CDR3 sequences; 50% to 65% are singletons. The study, taken as a whole, reports: Strong correlation linked observed beta diversity and percent naive T cells. As age increased, TCR beta diversity per million T cells fell in a roughly linear fashion. Long-lived donors carried more naive CD4+ cells and greater diversity than aged donors.

The CDR3 length is 14 residues. Germline CDR1 is SGHDT and CDR2 is YYEEEE. V was cut by 4 bases and J by 8 bases, with 18 bases left in between. Sequenced: blood. V usage is TRBV5-6 and J usage is TRBJ1-2; D unclear. The sequence derives from an elderly man in good health. CDR3 region: CASSGPETTIGYTF. The CDR3 nucleotides read TGTGCCAGCAGCGGTCCGGAGACAACGATAGGCTACACCTTC.